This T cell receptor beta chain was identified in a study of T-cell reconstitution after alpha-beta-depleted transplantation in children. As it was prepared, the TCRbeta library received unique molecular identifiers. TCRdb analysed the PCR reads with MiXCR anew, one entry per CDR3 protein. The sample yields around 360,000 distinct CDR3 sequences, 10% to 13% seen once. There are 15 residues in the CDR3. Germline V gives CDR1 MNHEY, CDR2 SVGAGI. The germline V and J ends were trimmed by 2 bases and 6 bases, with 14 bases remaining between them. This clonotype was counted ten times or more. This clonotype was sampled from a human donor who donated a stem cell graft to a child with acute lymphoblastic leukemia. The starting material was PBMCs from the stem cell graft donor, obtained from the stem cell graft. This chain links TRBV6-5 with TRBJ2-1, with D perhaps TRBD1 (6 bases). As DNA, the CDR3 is TGTGCCAGCAGTTACGAAGGGAGAGGGGGCAATGAGCAGTTCTTC. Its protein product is CASSYEGRGGNEQFF.